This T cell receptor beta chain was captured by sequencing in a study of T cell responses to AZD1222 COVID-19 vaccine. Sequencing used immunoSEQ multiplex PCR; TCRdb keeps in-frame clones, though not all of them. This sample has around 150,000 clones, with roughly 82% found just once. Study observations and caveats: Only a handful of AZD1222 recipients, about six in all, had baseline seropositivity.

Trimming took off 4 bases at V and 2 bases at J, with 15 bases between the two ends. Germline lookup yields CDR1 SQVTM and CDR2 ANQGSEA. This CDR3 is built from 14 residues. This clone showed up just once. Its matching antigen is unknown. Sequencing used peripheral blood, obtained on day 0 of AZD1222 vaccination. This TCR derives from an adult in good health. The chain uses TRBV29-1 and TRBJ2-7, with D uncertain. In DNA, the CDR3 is TGCAGCGTTGCGAGAAGGGTAACAACCTACGAGCAGTACTTC. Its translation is CSVARRVTTYEQYF.